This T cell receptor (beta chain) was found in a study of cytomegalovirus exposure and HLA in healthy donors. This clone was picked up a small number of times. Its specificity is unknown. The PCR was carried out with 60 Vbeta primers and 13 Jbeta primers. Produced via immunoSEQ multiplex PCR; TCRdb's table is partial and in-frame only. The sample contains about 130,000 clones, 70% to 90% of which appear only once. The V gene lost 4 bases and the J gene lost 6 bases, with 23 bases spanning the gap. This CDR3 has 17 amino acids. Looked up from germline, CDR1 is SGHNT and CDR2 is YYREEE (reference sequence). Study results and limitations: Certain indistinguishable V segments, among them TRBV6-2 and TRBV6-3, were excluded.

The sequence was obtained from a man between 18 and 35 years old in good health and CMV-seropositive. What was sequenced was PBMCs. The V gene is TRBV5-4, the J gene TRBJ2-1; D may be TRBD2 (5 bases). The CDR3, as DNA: TGTGCCAGCAGCACGCTATTGTCTCTGTATGGGAGCAATGAGCAGTTCTTC. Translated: CASSTLLSLYGSNEQFF.